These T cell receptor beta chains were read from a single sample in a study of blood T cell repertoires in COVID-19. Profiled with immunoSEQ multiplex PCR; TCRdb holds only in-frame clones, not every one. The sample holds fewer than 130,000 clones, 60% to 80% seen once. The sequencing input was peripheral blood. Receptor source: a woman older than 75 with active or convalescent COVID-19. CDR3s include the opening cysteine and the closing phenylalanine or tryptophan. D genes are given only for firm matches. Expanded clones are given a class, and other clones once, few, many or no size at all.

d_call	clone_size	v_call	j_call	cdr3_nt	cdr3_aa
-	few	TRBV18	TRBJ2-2	TGTGCCAGCTCACCGCGGCAGCTCGGGGAGCTGTTTTTT	CASSPRQLGELFF
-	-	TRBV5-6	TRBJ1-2	TGTGCCAGCAGCCTCGGTTCGGTTTATGGCTACACCTTC	CASSLGSVYGYTF
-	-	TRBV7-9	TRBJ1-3	TGTGCCAGCAGCTTACGGGGTTCTGGAAACACCATATATTTT	CASSLRGSGNTIYF
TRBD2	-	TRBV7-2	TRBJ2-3	TGTGCCAGCAGCCCCCGAGGCGGGAGAGGGACAGATACGCAGTATTTT	CASSPRGGRGTDTQYF
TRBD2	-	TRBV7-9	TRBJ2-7	TGTGCCAGCAGCCCAGGACTAGCGGGAGCCTACGAGCAGTACTTC	CASSPGLAGAYEQYF
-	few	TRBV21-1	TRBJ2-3	TGTGCCAGCAGACCGACTAGCGGGGGGAGCACAGATACGCAGTATTTT	CASRPTSGGSTDTQYF
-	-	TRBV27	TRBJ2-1	TGTGCCAGCAGTACTTTATCCGATGAGCAGTTCTTC	CASSTLSDEQFF
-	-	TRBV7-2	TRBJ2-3	TGTGCCAGCAGCTTAGTTCTGGCGGAGTTCACAGATACGCAGTATTTT	CASSLVLAEFTDTQYF
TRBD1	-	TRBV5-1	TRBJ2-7	TGCGCCAGCAGCTTGGGGGACAGGGGGCACACCTACGAGCAGTACTTC	CASSLGDRGHTYEQYF
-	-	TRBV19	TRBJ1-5	TGTGCCAGTAGAAGGGGGTTCTCTCAGCCCCAGCATTTT	CASRRGFSQPQHF
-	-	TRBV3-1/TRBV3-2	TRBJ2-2	TGTGCCAGCAGCCCGCCTACGAACACCGGGGAGCTGTTTTTT	CASSPPTNTGELFF